This T cell receptor beta chain was observed in a study of vaccination effects on CD4 cells after COVID-19. V was clipped by 0 bases and J by 2 bases; unmatched bases: 2. Germline V gene data show CDR1 as SGHAT and CDR2 as FQDESV (reference sequence). This CDR3 has 15 amino acids. TCRdb's table, derived via immunoSEQ multiplex PCR, lists solely in-frame clones and lacks some. The sample has over 25,000 clones, almost 80% seen once. Viral peptide pool expansion of antigen-specific CD4+ T cells preceded sequencing in the ViraFEST assay. Between days 9 and 10 of culture, CD4+ T cells were separated out. Participants each got two BNT162b2 or mRNA-1273 vaccine doses. Both day 3 and day 7 saw half the medium replaced with IL-2 medium. This clone was counted only a few times. Its antigen remains unidentified.

Here the sequenced sample was CD4+ T cells from PBMCs cultured with SARS-CoV-2 spike peptides, taken after COVID-19 vaccination. The rearrangement uses TRBV11-1 and TRBJ2-7; 9 bases are a match to TRBD1. The TCR originated in a human donor who received a COVID-19 vaccine. Some clones in this sample may be carry-over from other donors' samples. The CDR3 sequence is CASSLAGTGTYEQYV. For the CDR3, the DNA is TGTGCCAGCAGCTTAGCCGGGACAGGGACCTACGAGCAGTACGTC.